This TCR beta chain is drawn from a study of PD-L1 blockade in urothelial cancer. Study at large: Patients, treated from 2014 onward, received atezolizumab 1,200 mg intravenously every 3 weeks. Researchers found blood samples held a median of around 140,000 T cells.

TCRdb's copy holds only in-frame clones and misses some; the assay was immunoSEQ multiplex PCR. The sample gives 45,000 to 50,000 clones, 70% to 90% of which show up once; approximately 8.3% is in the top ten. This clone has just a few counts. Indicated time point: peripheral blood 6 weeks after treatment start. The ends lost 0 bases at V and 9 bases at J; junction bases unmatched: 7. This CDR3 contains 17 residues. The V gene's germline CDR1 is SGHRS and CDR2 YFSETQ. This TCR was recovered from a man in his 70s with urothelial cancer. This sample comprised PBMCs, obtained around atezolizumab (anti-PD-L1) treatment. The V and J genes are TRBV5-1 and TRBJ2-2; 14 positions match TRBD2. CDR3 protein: CASSLASGTSGSRELFF. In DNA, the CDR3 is TGCGCCAGCAGCTTGGCTAGCGGGACTAGCGGGAGCCGGGAGCTGTTTTTT.